The T cell receptor (beta chain) under discussion was sequenced for a study of blood T cell repertoires in COVID-19. Across the study: Italy, Spain and the United States were the sources of the convalescent and acute COVID-19 samples. The cDNA or gDNA used as material had been derived from T cells, B-cell-depleted T cells, or PBMCs.

The count of this clone is one. In the original analysis: Quantification of nucleated cells was approximated via reference gene primer amplification. Only in-frame clones appear in the TCRdb table, and some are missing; sequencing was by immunoSEQ multiplex PCR. D and trimming were read from the DNA, whereas the V and J calls and clone size are those reported in that table. The sample shows approximately 240,000 clones, 80% to 85% of them seen only once. This CDR3 spans 13 amino acids. The V end was cut by 2 bases, the J end by 6 bases, with 7 bases between. The germline V gene encodes CDR1 SGHAT and CDR2 FQNNGV.

Material: peripheral blood. The V call is TRBV11-2, the J call TRBJ2-2, with D maybe TRBD2 (5 bases). This TCR was sampled from a woman aged 55-70 years who had recovered from COVID-19. The CDR3 here is CASSLSRAGELFF. As DNA, the CDR3 is TGTGCCAGCAGCTTATCGCGGGCCGGGGAGCTGTTTTTT.